Listed below are T cell receptor beta chains from one sample, sequenced in a study of T cell repertoires in cytomegalovirus infection. TCRdb analysed the reads with MiXCR anew, one entry per CDR3 protein. The sample consists of 50,000 or so distinct CDR3 sequences, roughly 18% of them appearing once. Their antigen targets remain unknown. The material sequenced was CD8+ T cells from cultured PBMCs, taken from culture after CMV antigen stimulation. These TCRs come from a human donor in good health (CMV status not recorded). Some clones in this sample may be carry-over from other donors' samples. Each CDR3 is given with its conserved first and last residue. Fields, in order: CDR3 protein, J gene, V gene.

cdr3_aa: CASSGGLAGGVTGELFF
j_call: TRBJ2-2
v_call: TRBV7-9

cdr3_aa: CASSLAWGARADTQYF
j_call: TRBJ2-3
v_call: TRBV7-8

cdr3_aa: CASSLWRLAGGPGELFF
j_call: TRBJ2-2
v_call: TRBV28

cdr3_aa: CASSLVQGTLNTEAFF
j_call: TRBJ1-1
v_call: TRBV7-8

cdr3_aa: CASSPRGGGNQPQHF
j_call: TRBJ1-5
v_call: TRBV7-9

cdr3_aa: CASSSGTLNEKLFF
j_call: TRBJ1-4
v_call: TRBV30

cdr3_aa: CSARPGTGGNINGYYEQYF
j_call: TRBJ2-7
v_call: TRBV20-1

cdr3_aa: CASKLYPGGDLNTEAFF
j_call: TRBJ1-1
v_call: TRBV28

cdr3_aa: CASRRQGSYNEQFF
j_call: TRBJ2-1
v_call: TRBV6-1

cdr3_aa: CASSQIGNTEAFF
j_call: TRBJ1-1
v_call: TRBV4-3

cdr3_aa: CASLAWGVYWGSVRAFF
j_call: TRBJ1-1
v_call: TRBV27

cdr3_aa: CASSHGTSGKRNIQYF
j_call: TRBJ2-4
v_call: TRBV3-1

cdr3_aa: CASSLGVGWNEQFF
j_call: TRBJ2-1
v_call: TRBV7-2

cdr3_aa: CASSFGTSNTGELFF
j_call: TRBJ2-2
v_call: TRBV7-9

cdr3_aa: CASSPPGQGRNEQFF
j_call: TRBJ2-1
v_call: TRBV6-2/TRBV6-3

cdr3_aa: CASSPAGQGNSPLHF
j_call: TRBJ1-6
v_call: TRBV12-3/TRBV12-4

cdr3_aa: CASSLEGFMNTEAFF
j_call: TRBJ1-1
v_call: TRBV28

cdr3_aa: CSVVGHTGELFF
j_call: TRBJ2-2
v_call: TRBV29-1

cdr3_aa: CASSLTGGRNQPQHF
j_call: TRBJ1-5
v_call: TRBV12-3/TRBV12-4

cdr3_aa: CSAREAGGELFF
j_call: TRBJ2-2
v_call: TRBV20-1

cdr3_aa: CASSPAGLQETQYF
j_call: TRBJ2-5
v_call: TRBV27

cdr3_aa: CASSPHSSGRAYNEQFF
j_call: TRBJ2-1
v_call: TRBV7-9

cdr3_aa: CASGLRGSTDTQYF
j_call: TRBJ2-3
v_call: TRBV12-3/TRBV12-4

cdr3_aa: CASSTRGQDYQETQYF
j_call: TRBJ2-5
v_call: TRBV5-6

cdr3_aa: CATSPPALREEMNTEAFF
j_call: TRBJ1-1
v_call: TRBV24-1

cdr3_aa: CSARELPGLATYEQYF
j_call: TRBJ2-7
v_call: TRBV20-1

cdr3_aa: CASSLAQKNYGYTF
j_call: TRBJ1-2
v_call: TRBV5-6

cdr3_aa: CASSPVASGVYKQYF
j_call: TRBJ2-7
v_call: TRBV7-3

cdr3_aa: CASSQAAGGQGYRTDTQYF
j_call: TRBJ2-3
v_call: TRBV4-1

cdr3_aa: CASSQDGSGDFEQFF
j_call: TRBJ2-1
v_call: TRBV3-1

cdr3_aa: CASSWRQGIDNSPLHF
j_call: TRBJ1-6
v_call: TRBV5-6

cdr3_aa: CASSLEAMNYEQYF
j_call: TRBJ2-7
v_call: TRBV7-9

cdr3_aa: CASSPDRDRNLMNTEAFF
j_call: TRBJ1-1
v_call: TRBV7-2

cdr3_aa: CASSPDSSNQPQHF
j_call: TRBJ1-5
v_call: TRBV7-9

cdr3_aa: CASSFPPGQENTGELFF
j_call: TRBJ2-2
v_call: TRBV28

cdr3_aa: CASSPYDDDEKLFF
j_call: TRBJ1-4
v_call: TRBV6-2/TRBV6-3

cdr3_aa: CATSRDRGHTGELFF
j_call: TRBJ2-2
v_call: TRBV15

cdr3_aa: CASSQGLSYEQYF
j_call: TRBJ2-7
v_call: TRBV4-3

cdr3_aa: CASSLAGYTGELFF
j_call: TRBJ2-2
v_call: TRBV7-2

cdr3_aa: CASSPILGGASEQFF
j_call: TRBJ2-1
v_call: TRBV19

cdr3_aa: CASSLRRDSYNSPLHF
j_call: TRBJ1-6
v_call: TRBV6-5